This entry is about one T cell receptor (beta chain). This sample was included in a study of blood T cell repertoires in COVID-19. About the research overall: PBMCs, B-cell-depleted T cells, or T cells were the source of the cDNA or gDNA that made up the material.

J lost 2 bases, V lost 10 bases, and 10 bases had no gene match. There are 14 residues in the CDR3. CDR1 is MGHDK and CDR2 is SYGVNS in the germline V gene. Cohort 3 donors counted as recovered after two negative PCRs, clearance, or resolved symptoms. TCRdb's table, derived via immunoSEQ multiplex PCR, lists solely in-frame clones and lacks some. The sample consists of around 330,000 clones, 89% of them appearing once. The rearrangement joins TRBV25-1 to TRBJ2-7; 8 bases fit TRBD2. What was sequenced was PBMCs or T cells enriched from blood (not recorded which). This sequence was found in a woman aged 40-49 years who had recovered from COVID-19. CDR3: CATRGAGAAYEQYF. The DNA for the CDR3 is TGTGCCACCCGGGGAGCGGGGGCCGCCTACGAGCAGTACTTC.